Sequencing of this T cell receptor beta chain was carried out in a study of CD8 T cells in Susac syndrome. Reverse transcription of 0.5 to 1 ug RNA was performed with random hexamers. TCRdb ran MiXCR on the immunoSEQ multiplex PCR reads and lists one entry per CDR3 protein. Altogether under 200,000 distinct CDR3 sequences are present, around 94% being singletons, with the ten largest covering roughly 0.13%. From blood CD8+ and CD4+ T cells, TCR beta sequences were generated. CDR3 length: 12 residues. Germline V gene data show CDR1 as MDHEN and CDR2 as SYDVKM. With 6 bases removed from V and 6 bases from J, the gap between germline ends came to 9 bases. Remarks on this clonotype: Antigen specificity is unknown.

The study, taken as a whole, reports: In its TCR sequencing and HLA analysis, the study acknowledged that the number of individuals was relatively small.

This chain joins TRBV28 and TRBJ1-5; D unclear. This receptor was identified in a human donor in good health. Sequenced input: CD4+ T cells from PBMCs. CDR3 residues: CASSLSPQPQHF. In DNA form, the CDR3 reads TGTGCCAGCAGCCTTTCGCCTCAGCCCCAGCATTTT.